This T cell receptor (beta chain) originates from a study of T-cell reconstitution after alpha-beta-depleted transplantation in children. The CDR3 runs to 13 residues. The germline gives CDR1 SEHNR, CDR2 FQNEAQ (reference sequence). Using unique molecular identifiers, the investigators prepared the TCRbeta library. TCRdb redid the calling of the PCR reads with MiXCR, one entry per CDR3 protein. The table lists about 200,000 distinct CDR3 sequences, approximately 6% of them singletons. This clonotype was found once. A much larger clone lies a single base off, so this may be a read error. This sequence originates from a girl under two years old with combined immunodeficiency, due to receive a stem cell transplant. This chain connects TRBV7-9 to TRBJ2-1, with unresolved D. The sample in question was PBMCs, obtained before TCRalphabeta/CD19-depleted stem cell transplant. CDR3 protein: CGSSLVPYNEQFF. For the CDR3, the DNA is TGTGGCAGCAGCTTAGTCCCCTACAATGAGCAGTTCTTC.